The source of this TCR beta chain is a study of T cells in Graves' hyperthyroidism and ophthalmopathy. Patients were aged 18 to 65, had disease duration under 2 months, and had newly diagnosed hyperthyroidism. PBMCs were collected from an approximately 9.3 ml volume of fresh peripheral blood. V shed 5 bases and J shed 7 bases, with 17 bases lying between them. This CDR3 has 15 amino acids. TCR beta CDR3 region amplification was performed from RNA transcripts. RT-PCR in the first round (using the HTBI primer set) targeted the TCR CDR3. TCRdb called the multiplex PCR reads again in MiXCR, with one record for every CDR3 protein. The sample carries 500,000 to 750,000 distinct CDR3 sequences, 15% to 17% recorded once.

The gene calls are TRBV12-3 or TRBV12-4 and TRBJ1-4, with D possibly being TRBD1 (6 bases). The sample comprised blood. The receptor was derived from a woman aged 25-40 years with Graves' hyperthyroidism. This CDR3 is CASSKDTGWAEKLFF. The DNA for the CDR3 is TGTGCCAGCAGTAAAGATACAGGGTGGGCTGAAAAACTGTTTTTT.